This is a list of T cell receptor beta chains from one sample in a study of T cells in Graves' hyperthyroidism and ophthalmopathy. TCRdb reprocessed the multiplex PCR reads with MiXCR, giving one entry per CDR3 protein. Of roughly 280,000 distinct CDR3 sequences in the sample, around 22% were seen once. Sequencing was carried out using blood. These receptors were taken from a man aged 25-45 years with Graves' ophthalmopathy. The CDR3 runs from the conserved cysteine through the conserved F or W. The D gene is left open where the match is weak. Size is omitted from some rows. Given values are once, few, many or a class for expanded clones.

TRBJ1-1,TRBD1,TRBV4-2,-,TGTGCCAGCAGCCAAGGGGCGGGACAGTTGAACACTGAAGCTTTCTTT,CASSQGAGQLNTEAFF
TRBJ2-1,TRBD2,TRBV5-1,-,TGCGCCAGCAGCGCGGGACTAGCGGGGTCCTACAATGAGCAGTTCTTC,CASSAGLAGSYNEQFF
TRBJ1-6,TRBD1,TRBV5-1,-,TGCGCCAGCAGCTTGACCACCGGGACAGCTAATTCACCCCTCCACTTT,CASSLTTGTANSPLHF
TRBJ1-1,-,TRBV3-1,-,TGTGCCAGCAGCCAAGATGGGGGGGGGGCTACAAGAAATGAAGCTTTCTTT,CASSQDGGGATRNEAFF
TRBJ1-6,-,TRBV2,-,TGTGCTACCCAGGGCTCAAATGATTCACCCCTCCACTTT,CATQGSNDSPLHF
TRBJ2-2,TRBD2,TRBV11-2,many,TGTGCCAGCAGGCTAGCGGTTAACCTGAACACCGGGGAGCTGTTTTTT,CASRLAVNLNTGELFF
TRBJ1-5,TRBD1,TRBV6-1,-,TGTGCCAGCAGTAAAGGTGGACAGGGGCTCGGTCAGCCCCAGCATTTT,CASSKGGQGLGQPQHF
TRBJ2-7,TRBD1,TRBV6-1,-,TGTGCCAGCCACCGGGACAGGGGGGGGTACGAGCAGTACTTC,CASHRDRGGYEQYF
TRBJ2-1,TRBD2,TRBV20-1,many,TGCAGTGCTAGCAAGTGGGGGGGTGAGCAGTTCTTC,CSASKWGGEQFF
TRBJ2-7,TRBD2,TRBV7-6,few,TGTGCCAGCAGCTTTGGGACTACCCCCTACGAGCAGTACTTC,CASSFGTTPYEQYF
TRBJ2-5,-,TRBV7-9,few,TGTGCCGGCAGCCCCCAAGAGACCCAGTACTTC,CAGSPQETQYF
TRBJ2-1,TRBD2,TRBV14,-,TGTGCCAGCAGCCAAGGGAGACTAGCGGGGACCCCCAATGAGCAGTTCTTC,CASSQGRLAGTPNEQFF
TRBJ2-3,TRBD2,TRBV12-3/TRBV12-4,many,TGTGCCAGCAGTCTCCTTTTAGCGGGAATGGGGGTTTCTAGCACAGATACGCAGTATTTT,CASSLLLAGMGVSSTDTQYF
TRBJ2-3,-,TRBV28,many,TGTGCCAGCAGTCCTGGGCGGAAGAGCACAGATACGCAGTATTTT,CASSPGRKSTDTQYF
TRBJ1-3,-,TRBV12-3/TRBV12-4,once,TGTGCCAGCAGTCCCGGGATGGGTACCTATTTT,CASSPGMGTYF
TRBJ1-1,TRBD1,TRBV2,many,TGTGCCAGCAGCGCCGGGACAGGATACATGAACACTGAAGCTTTCTTT,CASSAGTGYMNTEAFF